This TCR beta chain was identified during a study of blood T cell repertoires in COVID-19. Per the original methods: Reference gene primer amplification yielded estimated nucleated cell counts. Profiled with immunoSEQ multiplex PCR; TCRdb holds only in-frame clones, not every one. For V, J and clone size, that table is used; D and trimming come from the DNA. The table has approximately 240,000 clones, about 88% seen once. This CDR3 is built from 20 residues. The V gene is TRBV21-1, the J gene TRBJ1-1; TRBD1, the table's D call, lacks a check against the DNA. TRBV21-1 is a pseudogene locus. The sequence came from a man aged 50-60 years who had recovered from COVID-19. The sequencing input was peripheral blood. DNA of the CDR3: TGTGCCAGCAGCGGATGGGACAGGCACCCCTTTCTCGCCCTCAACACTGAAGCTTTCTTT. Translation: CASSGWDRHPFLALNTEAFF.